This entry is about one T cell receptor beta chain. Antigen unknown. CD45RO-negative, CCR7-positively selected cells formed the naive CD8 fraction, excluding terminally differentiated effector memory CD45RA+ cells. The data were obtained in a study of shared clonotypes between healthy human individuals. Notes on the study in general: Although depth was large, rarefaction showed that sequencing of the sorted subsets was incomplete. Clonotype sharing among the donors was expected to vary with sequencing depth.

Replicate PCRs run on sorted subsets employed roughly 190 ng DNA, roughly 30,000 T cell genomes. Sequenced by immunoSEQ multiplex PCR; TCRdb stores in-frame clones only, minus some. The data contain under 1 million clones, around 96% of them singletons. With 8 bases clipped from V and 4 bases from J, the junction kept 7 bases outside the gene matches. The V gene's germline CDR1 is MNHEY and CDR2 SMNVEV (reference sequence). The CDR3 is made up of 13 amino acids. The clonotype originates from a man aged 25 to 40 in good health. V is TRBV27 and J is TRBJ2-7; 8 positions agree with TRBD2. The sample comprised naive CD8+ T cells sorted from blood. CDR3 residues: CASSSGRWYEQYF. The DNA for the CDR3 is TGTGCCAGCTCAAGCGGGAGATGGTACGAGCAGTACTTC.